This TCR beta chain was identified in a study of T cell changes during pregnancy in multiple sclerosis. Generated by immunoSEQ multiplex PCR, the TCRdb table keeps only in-frame clones and is missing some. The sample lists about 61,000 clones, about 87% occurring once. The CDR3 has 14 amino acids. CDR1 SGHVS and CDR2 FNYEAQ come from the germline V gene. Germline trimming cut 6 bases from V and 5 bases from J; bases unmatched to any gene: 5. Sequencing used peripheral blood, obtained in the first trimester of pregnancy. The TCR originated in a female donor in good health, enrolled as a control in a pregnancy study. The V gene is TRBV7-6, the J gene TRBJ1-1; 11 nucleotides align to TRBD1. CDR3 loop: CASSSGTGGTEAFF. CDR3 nucleotide sequence: TGTGCCAGCAGTTCCGGGACAGGGGGGACTGAAGCTTTCTTT.